This TCR beta chain comes out of a study of cytomegalovirus exposure and HLA in healthy donors. General study points: Confirmation was obtained in vitro that a few CMV-associated chains are specific for CMV antigens. There were some public TCRs occurring in many donors, but most TCR sequences were rare.

Of note for this clone: Its antigen is undetermined.

The PCR ran on 60 Vbeta and 13 Jbeta primers. Per the authors' pipeline: A follow-up analysis tallied approximately 85 million unique TCR beta chains, 8.5 million to 14 million shared. Measured with immunoSEQ multiplex PCR; TCRdb has only the in-frame clones, and not every one. The DNA gave D and trimming, while V, J and clone size come from that table. This table has more than 150,000 clones, 79% appearing once. The source is a girl aged 5 to 17 in good health and CMV-seropositive. The sequencing input was PBMCs.

CDR3: CASSPDRGPLHF. CDR3 in DNA: TGTGCCAGCAGCCCCGACAGGGGTCCCCTCCACTTT. This rearrangement joins TRBV6-1 to TRBJ1-6; the match to TRBD1 covers 8 bases. From germline, CDR1 is MNHNS and CDR2 SASEGT. The CDR3 sequence is 12 residues long. The V gene end was trimmed by 6 bases and the J gene end by 13 bases; junction bases not matched to a gene: 5.